The 30 T cell receptor beta chains given below trace back to one sample, sequenced in a study of shared T cell receptors in the human thymus. TCRdb keeps only in-frame clones here, not all; method: immunoSEQ multiplex PCR. This sample has about 500,000 clones, with around three quarters found just once. Another study also made use of these data, one on human thymus T cells.

Sequencing was done on a sample of thymocytes. The receptor source for this set is a boy younger than two with a congenital heart defect.

The chain has TRBV10-3 and TRBJ1-5; 8 nucleotides align to TRBD1. The V gene's germline CDR1 is ENHRY and CDR2 SYGVKD. This CDR3 region has 18 residues. Trimming cost V 0 bases and J 3 bases; bases outside gene matches: 10. The chain's CDR3 is CAISESKTGDRVNQPQHF. DNA for the CDR3: TGTGCCATCAGTGAGTCGAAGACAGGGGATCGTGTCAATCAGCCCCAGCATTTT.

The J gene is TRBJ2-3, the V gene TRBV27; 8 bases line up with TRBD2. Unmatched junction bases numbered 14, after V lost 7 bases and J lost 5 bases. CDR3 length equals 16 residues. Germline V gene lookup returns CDR1 MNHEY and CDR2 SMNVEV (reference sequence). CDR3 sequence reads: CASTDGRGGMGDTQYF. The CDR3, as DNA: TGTGCCAGCACGGACGGGAGGGGGGGTATGGGAGATACGCAGTATTTT.

This clone was seen only once. The genes are TRBV12-5 and TRBJ2-7; D not resolved. Germline values: CDR1 LGHNT, CDR2 FRNRAP. V lost 4 bases, J lost 1 base, and 29 bases lay in between. The CDR3 has 20 residues. CDR3 DNA: TGTGCTAGTGGTTCCTCTGGAGCGTCCCGTGGCCTTGAGAGATCCTACGAGCAGTACTTC. This codes for CASGSSGASRGLERSYEQYF.

In its sample, this clone was seen a few times. J is TRBJ2-6 and V is TRBV5-6; no reliable D call. This CDR3 comprises 16 residues. Germline-derived CDR1 and CDR2 are SGHDT and YYEEEE. Trimming left V 4 bases short and J 0 bases short, with 11 bases between. CDR3 region: CASSVPLASGANVLTF. The CDR3 DNA is TGTGCCAGCAGCGTTCCACTTGCCTCTGGGGCCAACGTCCTGACTTTC.

V gene TRBV2 combines with J gene TRBJ2-4; TRBD2 agrees at 11 bases. Germline V gene sequence: CDR1 SNHLY, CDR2 FYNNEI. The length of the CDR3 is 17 residues. V gave up 5 bases and J gave up 2 bases; unmatched junction bases: 8. CDR3 nucleotide sequence: TGTGCCAGCAGTACAGTAGCGGGAGGGGTGACCAAAAACATTCAGTACTTC. Amino acids: CASSTVAGGVTKNIQYF.

This clone occurred a few times. This chain uses TRBV5-6 with TRBJ2-7; TRBD1 aligns across 12 bases. This CDR3 has 14 amino acids. Germline loops: CDR1 SGHDT, CDR2 YYEEEE. The trim removed 3 bases at V and 5 bases at J, leaving 3 bases unmatched. The CDR3 region has the DNA TGTGCCAGCAGCTCCGGGACAGGGGGCGACGAGCAGTACTTC. This encodes CASSSGTGGDEQYF.

This chain connects TRBV27 to TRBJ1-1, with 8 bases that match TRBD1. This CDR3 spans 15 amino acids. CDR1 is MNHEY and CDR2 is SMNVEV in the germline V gene (reference sequence). Unmatched junction bases numbered 8, after V lost 7 bases and J lost 1 base. CDR3 DNA: TGTGCCAGCACCCTTAGACAGGGGCAGAACACTGAAGCTTTCTTT. Protein sequence: CASTLRQGQNTEAFF.

The chain couples TRBV29-1 to TRBJ2-3; D not resolved. Trimming pared 3 bases from V and 6 bases from J, leaving 7 bases between. This CDR3 region has 11 residues. Germline lookup yields CDR1 SQVTM and CDR2 ANQGSEA. Written as DNA, the CDR3 is TGCAGCGTTGACTGTTCGGATACGCAGTATTTT. Encoded protein: CSVDCSDTQYF.

The chain has TRBV27 and TRBJ2-1; 13 bases fit TRBD2. V lost 4 bases and J lost 4; bases outside the gene matches: 16. CDR3 length: 20 residues. The germline CDR1 and CDR2 sequences are MNHEY and SMNVEV (reference sequence). CDR3 amino acids: CASSSPGKGTSGIKYNEQFF. The CDR3 nucleotides are TGTGCCAGCAGTTCACCTGGGAAGGGGACTAGCGGGATAAAATACAATGAGCAGTTCTTC.

The chain uses TRBV7-2 and TRBJ2-7; 8 bases match TRBD2. V shed 1 base and J 6 bases; nucleotides not matched to a gene: 5. The CDR3 is 14 residues long. From germline, CDR1 is SGHTA and CDR2 FQGNSA. The CDR3 DNA reads TGTGCCAGCAGCTTAGAGTGGCGGGAGGTCGAGCAGTACTTC. This codes for CASSLEWREVEQYF.

This clone was seen a few times. The chain employs TRBV6-1 and TRBJ2-1, with D maybe TRBD2 (5 bases). V dropped 3 bases and J dropped 9 bases, with 18 bases sitting between them. Germline V lookup: CDR1 MNHNS, CDR2 SASEGT. CDR3 length: 15 residues. This CDR3 reads CASSDNLAATGEQFF. The CDR3 coding sequence is TGTGCCAGCAGTGACAATCTAGCAGCCACGGGTGAGCAGTTCTTC.

The gene calls are TRBV5-8 and TRBJ2-2, with 10 bases aligning to TRBD2. J gave up 4 bases and V 1 base, and 10 bases lay outside the gene matches. The CDR3 covers 18 residues. The germline CDR1 and CDR2 sequences are SGHTS and YDEGEE. CDR3 region: CASSLTSGRAGITGELFF. The CDR3 region has the DNA TGTGCCAGCAGCTTGACCAGCGGGAGGGCCGGAATCACCGGGGAGCTGTTTTTT.

V gene TRBV4-3 combines with J gene TRBJ2-2, with TRBD2 matching 13 bases. The J segment lost 7 bases and the V segment lost 1 base, leaving 3 bases of the junction unmatched. Germline assignment: CDR1 LGHNA and CDR2 YSLEER. The CDR3 covers 16 residues. CDR3 in DNA: TGCGCCAGCAGCCAAGTAGGGACTAGCGGGAACGGGGAGCTGTTTTTT. Protein sequence: CASSQVGTSGNGELFF.

The chain links TRBV30 to TRBJ2-5; a weak D match, TRBD1 (6 bases). The CDR3 totals 14 residues. The V and J ends lost 0 bases and 2 bases respectively, with 10 bases between them. Germline CDR1 reads GTSNPN; CDR2 reads SVGIG (reference sequence). CDR3 sequence (DNA): TGTGCCTGGAGTGTAGGAGGACAGCAAGAGACCCAGTACTTC. This sequence encodes CAWSVGGQQETQYF.

This clone has just a few counts. The CDR3 region has the DNA TGTGCCAGCAGGGGGACTAGCGGGAGTTCTCCCGGCTCCTACAATGAGCAGTTCTTC. Amino acids: CASRGTSGSSPGSYNEQFF. The V gene is TRBV2, the J gene TRBJ2-1; 14 bases are shared with TRBD2. The CDR3 has 19 amino acids. Unmatched junction bases numbered 10, after V lost 6 bases and J lost 0 bases. CDR1 and CDR2 (germline): SNHLY, FYNNEI.

The V and J genes are TRBV14 and TRBJ2-2; tentatively, D is TRBD2 (7 bases). The CDR3 contains 17 residues. Between the trimmed V and J ends, which lost 0 bases and 4 bases, there was a span of 15 bases. Germline V CDR1 and CDR2: SGHDN, FVKESK. CDR3 in amino acids: CASSQDLGASGTGELFF. The CDR3 DNA sequence: TGTGCCAGCAGCCAAGATCTGGGGGCTAGCGGCACCGGGGAGCTGTTTTTT.

The rearrangement links TRBV19 to TRBJ2-2, with D maybe TRBD2 (5 bases). The CDR3 runs 17 residues. V dropped 0 bases and J dropped 9 bases, with 20 bases sitting between them. Germline V lookup: CDR1 LNHDA, CDR2 SQIVND (reference sequence). CDR3 in amino acids: CASSIDLARVGVRELFF. The CDR3 DNA follows: TGTGCCAGTAGTATAGATCTGGCCCGAGTGGGAGTAAGGGAGCTGTTTTTT.

This sequence joins TRBV5-1 and TRBJ1-1; 9 nucleotides agree with TRBD1. CDR3 length: 15 amino acids. Germline V gene sequence: CDR1 SGHRS, CDR2 YFSETQ. V dropped 3 bases and J dropped 4; count of bases not matched to a gene: 7. Here the CDR3 reads CASSSGQGGSTEAFF. The CDR3, as DNA: TGCGCCAGCAGCTCGGGACAGGGCGGAAGCACTGAAGCTTTCTTT.

This clone was recorded once. The rearrangement joins TRBV14 to TRBJ2-3, with D maybe TRBD1 (6 bases). The CDR3 has 18 residues. V gave up 0 bases and J gave up 4 bases, with 20 bases separating them. Germline V gene sequence: CDR1 SGHDN, CDR2 FVKESK. CDR3 nucleotide sequence: TGTGCCAGCAGCCAAGACTTTCCGAGGGGGAAGGATTCAGATACGCAGTATTTT. It codes for CASSQDFPRGKDSDTQYF.

The chain links TRBV27 to TRBJ1-5; TRBD1 matches 9 bases. CDR3 length equals 17 residues. The germline gives CDR1 MNHEY, CDR2 SMNVEV (reference sequence). With 5 bases clipped from V and 0 bases from J, the junction kept 8 bases outside the gene matches. The CDR3 protein is CASSLHGTGYSNQPQHF. CDR3 DNA: TGTGCCAGCAGTCTCCACGGGACAGGGTATAGCAATCAGCCCCAGCATTTT.

The rearrangement links TRBV7-9 to TRBJ1-1; D possibly corresponds to TRBD1 (5 bases). This CDR3 comprises 12 residues. In germline, CDR1 is SEHNR, CDR2 FQNEAQ (reference sequence). Trimming stripped 5 bases from V and 5 bases from J, with 9 bases between. The CDR3 protein is CASSAGFTEAFF. The CDR3 nucleotides are TGTGCCAGCAGCGCAGGGTTTACTGAAGCTTTCTTT.

The chain joins TRBV11-2 to TRBJ2-7, with D perhaps matching TRBD1 (6 bases). The length of the CDR3 is 14 residues. Per the germline V gene, CDR1 is SGHAT and CDR2 is FQNNGV. The ends were cut back, 4 bases at V and 2 bases at J, with 12 bases in the middle. CDR3 loop: CASSYRTDAYEQYF. CDR3 bases: TGTGCCAGCAGCTACAGGACAGACGCCTACGAGCAGTACTTC.

The rearrangement links TRBV5-1 to TRBJ2-7, with D unclear. Per germline, CDR1 SGHRS and CDR2 YFSETQ. The V gene lost 1 base and the J gene lost 2 bases, with 13 bases spanning the gap. The CDR3 sequence is 15 residues long. CDR3 DNA sequence: TGCGCCAGCAGCTTGTTCCCTATAAAGACCTACGAGCAGTACTTC. Translation: CASSLFPIKTYEQYF.

The genes are TRBV5-1 and TRBJ2-7; tentative D call: TRBD1 (5 bases). The germline V gene encodes CDR1 SGHRS and CDR2 YFSETQ. This CDR3 is built from 17 residues. Trimming left V 0 bases short and J 2 bases short, with 18 bases between. CDR3: CASSLAAGSLTTYEQYF. The CDR3, as DNA: TGCGCCAGCAGCTTGGCAGCAGGGTCCCTCACCACCTACGAGCAGTACTTC.

This sequence joins TRBV19 and TRBJ2-6; TRBD1 matches at 10 bases. J lost 1 base, V lost 7 bases, and 4 bases had no gene match. There are 16 residues in the CDR3. Looked up from germline, CDR1 is LNHDA and CDR2 is SQIVND (reference sequence). The CDR3, as DNA: TGTGCCAGTAACTCGGACAGGGGGTCTGGGGCCAACGTCCTGACTTTC. It encodes CASNSDRGSGANVLTF.

The rearrangement uses TRBV28 and TRBJ1-1; 7 positions agree with TRBD1. The CDR3 is made up of 18 amino acids. CDR1 is MDHEN, CDR2 SYDVKM, per germline. The V and J ends lost 2 bases and 7 bases, in that order; junction bases with no gene match: 19. CDR3 amino acids: CASSLHDRAQGPGDEAFF. As DNA, the CDR3 is TGTGCCAGCAGTTTACACGACAGGGCCCAAGGTCCAGGTGATGAAGCTTTCTTT.

This rearrangement joins TRBV4-2 to TRBJ2-7; 8 bases map to TRBD2. The CDR3 has 16 residues. Germline assignment: CDR1 LGHNA and CDR2 YNFKEQ. V lost 0 bases to trimming and J lost 2 bases; unmatched junction nucleotides: 6. The CDR3 bases are TGTGCCAGCAGCCAAGAAGCGGGGACTAGGGCCTACGAGCAGTACTTC. Translating gives CASSQEAGTRAYEQYF.

The chain joins TRBV6-1 to TRBJ2-7; TRBD1 agrees at 7 bases. The length of the CDR3 is 14 residues. Germline loops: CDR1 MNHNS, CDR2 SASEGT. J gave up 2 bases and V 6 bases, and 7 bases lay outside the gene matches. CDR3 in DNA: TGTGCCAGCAGGCGGACAGGAAAAACCTACGAGCAGTACTTC. Translated: CASRRTGKTYEQYF.

V gene TRBV6-4 combines with J gene TRBJ2-1; 12 bases match TRBD2. Trimming cost V 6 bases and J 6 bases; bases outside gene matches: 9. In germline, CDR1 is MRHNA, CDR2 SNTAGT. There are 16 residues in the CDR3. The CDR3 sequence: CASSVLPSGRANEQFF. The CDR3 nucleotides are TGTGCCAGCAGCGTCCTTCCTAGCGGGAGGGCCAATGAGCAGTTCTTC.

This clone was counted between two and nine times. This chain uses TRBV12-5 with TRBJ1-1; no clear D. V gave up 2 bases and J gave up 3 bases, with 7 bases separating them. The CDR3 length is 13 residues. Germline CDR1 reads LGHNT; CDR2 reads FRNRAP. CDR3 nucleotides: TGTGCTAGTGGTTTGTGGAGGGACACTGAAGCTTTCTTT. Protein: CASGLWRDTEAFF.